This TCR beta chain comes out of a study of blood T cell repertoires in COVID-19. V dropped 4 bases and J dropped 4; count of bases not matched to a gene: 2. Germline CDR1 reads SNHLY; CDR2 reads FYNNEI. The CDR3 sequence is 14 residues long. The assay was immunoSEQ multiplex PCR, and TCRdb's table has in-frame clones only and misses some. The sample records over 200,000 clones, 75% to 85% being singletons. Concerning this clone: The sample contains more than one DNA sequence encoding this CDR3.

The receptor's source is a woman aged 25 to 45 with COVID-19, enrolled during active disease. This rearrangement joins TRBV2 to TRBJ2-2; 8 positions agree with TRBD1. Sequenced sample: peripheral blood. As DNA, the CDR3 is TGTGCCAGCAGTGGAACAGGGGGCACCGGGGAGCTGTTTTTT. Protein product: CASSGTGGTGELFF.